The 6 T cell receptor beta chains below come from one sample, sequenced in a study of cytomegalovirus exposure and HLA in healthy donors. Researchers ran the PCR with 60 Vbeta and 13 Jbeta primers. Some clones are missing from TCRdb's copy, which holds only in-frame ones; the method was immunoSEQ multiplex PCR. The sample shows roughly 190,000 clones, approximately 67% of them seen only once. What was sequenced was PBMCs. The receptors come from a man aged 35 to 55 in good health and CMV-seronegative.

In this sample, this clone turned up once. The chain is built from TRBV19 and TRBJ2-1, with a tentative D call TRBD1 (6 bases). The V gene's germline CDR1 is LNHDA and CDR2 SQIVND (reference sequence). The ends were cut back, 3 bases at V and 8 bases at J, with 11 bases in the middle. CDR3 length: 13 residues. In nucleotides, the CDR3 is TGTGCCAGTAGTATGCCGGGACACTATGAGCAGTTCTTC. Encoded protein: CASSMPGHYEQFF.

The V gene is TRBV10-3, the J gene TRBJ1-2, with D unclear. V gave up 2 bases and J gave up 6 bases, with 19 bases separating them. Germline CDR1 is ENHRY and CDR2 is SYGVKD. The length of the CDR3 is 16 residues. The CDR3 protein is CAISEGRAYQGDGYTF. The CDR3 DNA follows: TGTGCCATCAGTGAGGGGAGGGCCTATCAAGGAGATGGCTACACCTTC.

The chain combines TRBV15 with TRBJ2-2; no reliable D call. V was clipped by 8 bases and J by 4 bases, with 11 bases between them. CDR1 is LNHNV and CDR2 is YYDKDF in the germline V gene (reference sequence). The CDR3 has 13 amino acids. The CDR3 loop reads CATGRGGTGELFF. The CDR3 coding sequence is TGTGCCACCGGTCGAGGCGGCACCGGGGAGCTGTTTTTT. Looking up the rest from reference TRBV15 and TRBJ2-2 gives the full variable domain: DAMVIQNPRYQVTQFGKPVTLSCSQTLNHNVMYWYQQKSSQAPKLLFHYYDKDFNNEADTPDNFQSRRPNTSFCFLDIRSPGLGDTAMYLCATGRGGTGELFFGEGSRLTVL.

This clone was seen a few times. The J gene is TRBJ2-7, the V gene TRBV6-5, with 9 bases matching TRBD1. Germline V gene lookup returns CDR1 MNHEY and CDR2 SVGAGI. The CDR3 is made up of 13 amino acids. With 8 bases clipped from V and 1 base from J, the junction kept 3 bases outside the gene matches. The CDR3: CASGQGLSYEQYF. The CDR3 DNA reads as TGTGCCAGCGGACAGGGGTTGTCCTACGAGCAGTACTTC.

The J gene is TRBJ1-2, the V gene TRBV9; D not certain. The V and J ends lost 0 bases and 2 bases respectively, with 5 bases between them. The CDR3 is 13 amino acids. Germline loops: CDR1 SGDLS, CDR2 YYNGEE. The CDR3 sequence: CASSVDMNYGYTF. CDR3 nucleotide sequence: TGTGCCAGCAGCGTAGACATGAACTATGGCTACACCTTC.

The gene calls are TRBV4-2 and TRBJ2-1; 7 bases align to TRBD1. Germline V gene data show CDR1 as LGHNA and CDR2 as YNFKEQ. V lost 0 bases to trimming and J lost 8 bases; unmatched junction nucleotides: 7. CDR3 length: 15 amino acids. The CDR3 is CASSQDNNQGDEQFF. CDR3 DNA: TGTGCCAGCAGCCAAGATAATAACCAGGGGGATGAGCAGTTCTTC.